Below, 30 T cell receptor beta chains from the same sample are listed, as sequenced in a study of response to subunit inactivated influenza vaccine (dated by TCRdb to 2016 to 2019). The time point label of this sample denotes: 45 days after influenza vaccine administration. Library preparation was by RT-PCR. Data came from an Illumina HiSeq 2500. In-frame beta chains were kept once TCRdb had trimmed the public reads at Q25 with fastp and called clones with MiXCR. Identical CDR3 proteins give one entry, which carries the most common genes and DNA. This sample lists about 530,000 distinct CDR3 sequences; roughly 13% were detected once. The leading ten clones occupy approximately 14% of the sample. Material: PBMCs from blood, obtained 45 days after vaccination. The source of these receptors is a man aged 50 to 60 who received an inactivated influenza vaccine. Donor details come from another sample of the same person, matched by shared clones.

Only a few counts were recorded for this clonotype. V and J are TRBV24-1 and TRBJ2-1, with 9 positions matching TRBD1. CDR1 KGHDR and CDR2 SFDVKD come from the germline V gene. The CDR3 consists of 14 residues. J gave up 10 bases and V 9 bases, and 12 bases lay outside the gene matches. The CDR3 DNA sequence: TGTGCCACCGGGATGACAGGGGGGCCGAGGGAGCAGTTCTTC. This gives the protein CATGMTGGPREQFF.

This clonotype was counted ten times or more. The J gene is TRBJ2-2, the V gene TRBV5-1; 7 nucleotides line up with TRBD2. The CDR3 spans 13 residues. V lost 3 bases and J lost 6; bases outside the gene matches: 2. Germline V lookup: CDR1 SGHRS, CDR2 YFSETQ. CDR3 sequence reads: CASSSGGSGELFF. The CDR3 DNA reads TGCGCCAGCAGCTCGGGGGGTTCCGGGGAGCTGTTTTTT. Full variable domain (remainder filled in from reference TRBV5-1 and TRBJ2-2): KAGVTQTPRYLIKTRGQQVTLSCSPISGHRSVSWYQQTPGQGLQFLFEYFSETQRNKGNFPGRFSGRQFSNSRSEMNVSTLELGDSALYLCASSSGGSGELFFGEGSRLTVL.

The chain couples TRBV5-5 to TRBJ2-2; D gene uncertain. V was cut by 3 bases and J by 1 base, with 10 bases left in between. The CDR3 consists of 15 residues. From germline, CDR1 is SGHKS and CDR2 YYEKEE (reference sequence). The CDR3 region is CASSYPSRNTGELFF. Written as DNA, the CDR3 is TGTGCCAGCAGCTACCCCAGTAGGAACACCGGGGAGCTGTTTTTT.

The CDR3 sequence: CASSLTGGAYYGYTF. CDR3 bases: TGTGCCAGCAGCTTGACAGGGGGCGCGTACTATGGCTACACCTTC. The rearrangement links TRBV5-6 to TRBJ1-2; 9 bases line up with TRBD1. Germline CDR1 SGHDT, CDR2 YYEEEE. CDR3 size: 15 residues. The ends lost 1 base at V and 3 bases at J; junction bases unmatched: 4.

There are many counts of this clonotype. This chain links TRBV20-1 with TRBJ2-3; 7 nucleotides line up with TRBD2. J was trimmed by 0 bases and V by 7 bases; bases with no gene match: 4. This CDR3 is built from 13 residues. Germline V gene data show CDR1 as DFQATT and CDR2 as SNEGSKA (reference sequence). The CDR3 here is CSGFSGSTDTQYF. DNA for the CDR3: TGCAGTGGATTTAGCGGGAGCACAGATACGCAGTATTTT.

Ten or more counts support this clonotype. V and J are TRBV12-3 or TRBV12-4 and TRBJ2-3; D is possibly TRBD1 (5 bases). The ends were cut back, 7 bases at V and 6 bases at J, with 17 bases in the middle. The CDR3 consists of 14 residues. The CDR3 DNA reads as TGTGCCAGCAATCTACAGGCGAACTCCGATACGCAGTATTTT. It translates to CASNLQANSDTQYF.

CDR3 amino acids: CSATSLAGALHNEQFF. The CDR3 region has the DNA TGCAGTGCTACTAGTTTAGCGGGAGCTCTGCACAATGAGCAGTTCTTC. The chain recombines TRBV20-1 with TRBJ2-1, with 9 nucleotides matching TRBD2. Trimming removed 4 bases from V and 5 bases from J; junction bases left unmatched: 12. Germline V gene lookup returns CDR1 DFQATT and CDR2 SNEGSKA (reference sequence). CDR3 length: 16 amino acids.

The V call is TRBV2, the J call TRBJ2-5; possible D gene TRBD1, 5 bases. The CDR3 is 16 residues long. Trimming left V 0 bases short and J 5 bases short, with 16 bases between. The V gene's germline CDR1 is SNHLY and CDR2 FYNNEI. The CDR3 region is CASSEALRQFLETQYF. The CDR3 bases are TGTGCCAGCAGTGAAGCGCTTCGACAGTTCTTGGAGACCCAGTACTTC.

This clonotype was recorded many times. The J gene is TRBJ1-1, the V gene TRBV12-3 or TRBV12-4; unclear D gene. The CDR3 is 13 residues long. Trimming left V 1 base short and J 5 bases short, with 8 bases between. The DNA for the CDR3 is TGTGCCAGCAGTTTAGTAGGGCTTACTGAAGCTTTCTTT. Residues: CASSLVGLTEAFF.

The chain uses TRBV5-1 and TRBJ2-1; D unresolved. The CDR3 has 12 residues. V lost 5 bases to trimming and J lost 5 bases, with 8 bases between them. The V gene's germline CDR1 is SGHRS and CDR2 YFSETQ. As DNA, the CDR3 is TGCGCCAGCAGGTACGCAAACAATGAGCAGTTCTTC. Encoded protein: CASRYANNEQFF.

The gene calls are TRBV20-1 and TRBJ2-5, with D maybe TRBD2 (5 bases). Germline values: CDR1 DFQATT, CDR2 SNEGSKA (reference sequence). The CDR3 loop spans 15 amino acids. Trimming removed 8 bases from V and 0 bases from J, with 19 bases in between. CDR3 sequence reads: CSTVVRGSYQETQYF. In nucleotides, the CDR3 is TGCAGTACAGTGGTCCGGGGATCGTACCAAGAGACCCAGTACTTC.

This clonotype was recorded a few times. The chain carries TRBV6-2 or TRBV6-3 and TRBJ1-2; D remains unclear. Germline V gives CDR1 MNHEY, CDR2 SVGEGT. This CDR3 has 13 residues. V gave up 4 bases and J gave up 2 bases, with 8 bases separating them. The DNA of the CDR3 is TGTGCCAGCAGTTTCATCGGCAACTATGGCTACACCTTC. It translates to CASSFIGNYGYTF.

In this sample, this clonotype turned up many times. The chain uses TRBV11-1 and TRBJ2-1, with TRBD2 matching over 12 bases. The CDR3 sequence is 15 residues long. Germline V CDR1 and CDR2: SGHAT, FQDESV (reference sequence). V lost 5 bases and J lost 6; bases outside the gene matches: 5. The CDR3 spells CASSRGLAGINEQFF. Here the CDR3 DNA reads TGTGCCAGCAGCCGAGGACTAGCGGGAATCAATGAGCAGTTCTTC.

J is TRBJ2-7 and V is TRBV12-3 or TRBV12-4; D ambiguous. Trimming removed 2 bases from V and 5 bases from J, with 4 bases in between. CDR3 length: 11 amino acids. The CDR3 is CASSLIHEQYF. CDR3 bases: TGTGCCAGCAGTTTAATCCACGAGCAGTACTTC.

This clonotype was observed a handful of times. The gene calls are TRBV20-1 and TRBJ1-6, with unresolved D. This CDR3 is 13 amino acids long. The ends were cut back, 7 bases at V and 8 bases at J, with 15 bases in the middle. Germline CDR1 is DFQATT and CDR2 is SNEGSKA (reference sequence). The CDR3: CSVRAGGYSPLHF. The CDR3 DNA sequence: TGCAGTGTCCGTGCGGGTGGCTATTCACCCCTCCACTTT.

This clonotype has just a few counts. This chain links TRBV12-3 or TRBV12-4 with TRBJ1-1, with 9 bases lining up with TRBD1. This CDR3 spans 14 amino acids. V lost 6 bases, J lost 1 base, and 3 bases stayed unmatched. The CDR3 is CASRVGQGNTEAFF. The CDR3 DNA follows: TGTGCCAGCAGGGTGGGACAGGGGAACACTGAAGCTTTCTTT.

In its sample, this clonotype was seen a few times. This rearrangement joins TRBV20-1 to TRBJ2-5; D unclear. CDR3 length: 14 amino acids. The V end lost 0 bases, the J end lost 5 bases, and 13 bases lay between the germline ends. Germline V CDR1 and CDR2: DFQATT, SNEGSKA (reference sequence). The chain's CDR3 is CSARDAYLRETQYF. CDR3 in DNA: TGCAGTGCTAGAGATGCATACCTTAGGGAGACCCAGTACTTC.

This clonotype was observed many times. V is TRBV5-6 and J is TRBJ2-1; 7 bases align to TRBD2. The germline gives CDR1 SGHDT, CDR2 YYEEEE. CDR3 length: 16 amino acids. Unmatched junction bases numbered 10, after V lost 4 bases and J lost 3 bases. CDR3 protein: CASSNLPGGSYNEQFF. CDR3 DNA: TGTGCCAGCAGCAATCTACCTGGCGGGAGCTACAATGAGCAGTTCTTC.

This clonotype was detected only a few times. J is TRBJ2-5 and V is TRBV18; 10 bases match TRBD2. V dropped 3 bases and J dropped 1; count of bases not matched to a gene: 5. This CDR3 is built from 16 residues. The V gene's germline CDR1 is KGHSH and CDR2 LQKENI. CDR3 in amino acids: CASSPSTSGPQETQYF. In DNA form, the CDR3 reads TGTGCCAGCTCACCGTCGACTAGCGGGCCCCAAGAGACCCAGTACTTC.

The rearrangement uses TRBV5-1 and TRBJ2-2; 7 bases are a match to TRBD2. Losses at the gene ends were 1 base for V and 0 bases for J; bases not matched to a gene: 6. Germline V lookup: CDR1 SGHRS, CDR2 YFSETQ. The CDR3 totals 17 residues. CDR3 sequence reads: CASSLPGLGSNTGELFF. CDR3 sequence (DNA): TGCGCCAGCAGCTTGCCAGGACTAGGTTCGAACACCGGGGAGCTGTTTTTT.

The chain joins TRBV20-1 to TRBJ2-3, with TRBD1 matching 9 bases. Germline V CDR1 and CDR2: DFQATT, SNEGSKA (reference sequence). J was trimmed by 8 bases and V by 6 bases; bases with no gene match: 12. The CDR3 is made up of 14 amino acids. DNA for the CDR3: TGCAGTGCCGACGAGGACAGGGGAGAGGCTACGCAGTATTTT. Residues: CSADEDRGEATQYF.

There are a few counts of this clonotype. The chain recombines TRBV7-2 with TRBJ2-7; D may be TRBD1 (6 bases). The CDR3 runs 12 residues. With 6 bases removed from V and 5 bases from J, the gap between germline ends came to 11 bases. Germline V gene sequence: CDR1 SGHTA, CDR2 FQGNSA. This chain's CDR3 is CASSKQGNEQYF. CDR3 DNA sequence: TGTGCCAGCAGTAAACAGGGAAACGAGCAGTACTTC. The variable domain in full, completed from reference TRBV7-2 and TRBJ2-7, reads GAGVSQSPSNKVTEKGKDVELRCDPISGHTALYWYRQSLGQGLEFLIYFQGNSAPDKSGLPSDRFSAERTGGSVSTLTIQRTQQEDSAVYLCASSKQGNEQYFGPGTRLTVT.

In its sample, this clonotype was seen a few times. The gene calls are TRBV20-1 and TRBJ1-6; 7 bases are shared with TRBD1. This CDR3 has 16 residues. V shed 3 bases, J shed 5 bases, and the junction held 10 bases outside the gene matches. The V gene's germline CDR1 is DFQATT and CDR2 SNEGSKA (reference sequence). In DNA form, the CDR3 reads TGCAGTGCTAGTTCAACTAAACAGGGGAATAATTCACCCCTCCACTTT. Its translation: CSASSTKQGNNSPLHF.

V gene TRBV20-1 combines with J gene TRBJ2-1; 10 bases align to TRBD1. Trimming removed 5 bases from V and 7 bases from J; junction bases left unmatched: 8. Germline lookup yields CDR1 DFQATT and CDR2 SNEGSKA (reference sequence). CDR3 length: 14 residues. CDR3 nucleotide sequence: TGCAGTGCTGAGACAGGGGGCGCTGGAAATGAGCAGTTCTTC. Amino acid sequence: CSAETGGAGNEQFF.

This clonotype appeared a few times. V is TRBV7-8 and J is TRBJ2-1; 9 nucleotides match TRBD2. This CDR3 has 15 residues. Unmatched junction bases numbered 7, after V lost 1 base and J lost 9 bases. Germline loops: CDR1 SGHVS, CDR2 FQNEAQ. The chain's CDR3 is CASSLVRGGAGEQFF. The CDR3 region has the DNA TGTGCCAGCAGCTTAGTACGCGGGGGGGCGGGTGAGCAGTTCTTC.

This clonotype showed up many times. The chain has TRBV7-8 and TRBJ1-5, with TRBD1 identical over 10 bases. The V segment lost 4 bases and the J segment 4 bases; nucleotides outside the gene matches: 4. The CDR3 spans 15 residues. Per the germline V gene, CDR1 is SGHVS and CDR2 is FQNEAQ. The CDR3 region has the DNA TGTGCCAGCAGCTCGTCGGACAGGGGGAATCAGCCCCAGCATTTT. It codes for CASSSSDRGNQPQHF.

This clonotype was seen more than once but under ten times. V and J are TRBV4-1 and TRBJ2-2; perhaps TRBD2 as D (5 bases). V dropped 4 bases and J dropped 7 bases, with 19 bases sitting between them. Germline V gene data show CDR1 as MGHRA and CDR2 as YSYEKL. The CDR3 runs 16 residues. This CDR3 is CASSRPRGVLSGELFF. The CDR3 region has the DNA TGCGCCAGCAGCCGACCTCGGGGTGTTTTGAGCGGGGAGCTGTTTTTT.

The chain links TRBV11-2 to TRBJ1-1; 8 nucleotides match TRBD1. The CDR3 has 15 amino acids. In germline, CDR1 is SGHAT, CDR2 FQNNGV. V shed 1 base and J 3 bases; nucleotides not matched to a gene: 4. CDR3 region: CASSLGLTGDTEAFF. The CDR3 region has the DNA TGTGCCAGCAGCTTAGGCTTGACAGGGGACACTGAAGCTTTCTTT.

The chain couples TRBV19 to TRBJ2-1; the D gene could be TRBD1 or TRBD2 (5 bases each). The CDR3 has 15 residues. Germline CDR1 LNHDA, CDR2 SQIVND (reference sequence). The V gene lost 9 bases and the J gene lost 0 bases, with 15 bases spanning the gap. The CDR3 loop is CARTTWGSSYNEQFF. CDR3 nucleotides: TGTGCCAGGACGACATGGGGGAGCTCCTACAATGAGCAGTTCTTC.

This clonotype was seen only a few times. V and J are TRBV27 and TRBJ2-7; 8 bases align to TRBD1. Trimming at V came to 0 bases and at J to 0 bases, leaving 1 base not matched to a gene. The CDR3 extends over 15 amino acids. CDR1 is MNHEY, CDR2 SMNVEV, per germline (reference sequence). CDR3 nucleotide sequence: TGTGCCAGCAGTTTATCGGACAGGGTCTCCTACGAGCAGTACTTC. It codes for CASSLSDRVSYEQYF.